What follows describes a single T cell receptor (beta chain). Assay: immunoSEQ multiplex PCR; the TCRdb copy retains only in-frame clones and omits some. The sample contains about 70,000 clones, about 83% of which appear only once. The record originates from a study of OX40 agonist ivuxolimab in advanced cancers. The material was CD4+ or CD8+ T cells sorted from blood, obtained in a trial of the OX40 agonist ivuxolimab. The source of this sequence is an adult with an advanced solid tumor such as melanoma, head and neck, liver or kidney cancer.

Written as DNA, the CDR3 is TGTGCCATCAGCCCGACAGGGTTTAGCAATCAGCCCCAGCATTTT. It codes for CAISPTGFSNQPQHF. This chain links TRBV10-3 with TRBJ1-5, with 7 bases aligning to TRBD1. Germline values: CDR1 ENHRY, CDR2 SYGVKD. CDR3 length: 15 amino acids. The J segment lost 0 bases and the V segment lost 6 bases, leaving 5 bases of the junction unmatched.